What follows describes a single T cell receptor beta chain. The data were taken from a study of T cells in Graves' hyperthyroidism and ophthalmopathy. Amplification yielded TCR beta CDR3 regions, with RNA transcripts as the source. The study used the HTBI primer set for a first-round RT-PCR of the TCR CDR3. TCRdb used MiXCR to reprocess the multiplex PCR reads, holding one entry per CDR3 protein. The sample has 350,000 to 450,000 distinct CDR3 sequences, over 12% seen once. Diagnostic assessment was based on clinical symptoms, serum thyroxine and TRAb, thyroid ultrasound and orbital computed tomography. It was roughly 10 ml of fresh peripheral blood that supplied the PBMCs. The CDR3 loop spans 14 amino acids. The V gene lost 3 bases and the J gene lost 5 bases, with 10 bases spanning the gap. CDR1 and CDR2 (germline): ENHRY, SYGVKD.

The sample comprised blood. The TCR originated in a man aged 45-65 years with Graves' ophthalmopathy. V gene TRBV10-3 combines with J gene TRBJ2-2; D may be TRBD1 (5 bases). CDR3 sequence: CAISEGARTGELFF. CDR3 bases: TGTGCCATCAGTGAAGGGGCGCGTACCGGGGAGCTGTTTTTT.